The sequence of this T cell receptor beta chain was determined in a study of spatial heterogeneity in lung cancer. Study-wide findings and caveats: Ubiquitous expanded tumor TCRs showed up in blood more at resection than follow-up.

This clonotype has ten or more counts. The antigen is not known. The CDR3 consists of 15 residues. Germline V CDR1 and CDR2: MDHEN, SYDVKM. The V segment lost 6 bases and the J segment 4 bases; nucleotides outside the gene matches: 11. TCR cDNA molecules each carried a unique molecular identifier. MiXCR was run by TCRdb on the 5' RACE reads, yielding one entry per CDR3 protein. In the table there are fewer than 12,000 distinct CDR3 sequences, about 8.6% of which are singletons. Time point described: sample taken at primary tumor resection. Unsorted tumor, nontumor lung tissue or cryopreserved PBMC supplied the whole RNA. The donors were about 72 patients with non-small cell lung cancer that was early-stage and untreated.

The source of this sequence is a male donor with early-stage non-small cell lung cancer. V and J are TRBV28 and TRBJ2-7; 8 bases map to TRBD2. This material consisted of PBMCs, taken at surgery. This chain's CDR3 is CASSPGPGGGYEQYF. CDR3 DNA sequence: TGTGCCAGCAGCCCCGGACCGGGAGGGGGTTACGAGCAGTACTTC.